The 17 T cell receptor beta chains presented below share a single source sample, sequenced in a study of beta chain features in type 1 diabetes. All of the isolated RNA was reverse transcribed, so expressed TCRB transcripts were sequenced. The protocol was immunoSEQ multiplex PCR, while the TCRdb copy is restricted to in-frame clones and leaves out a portion. The table has approximately 250,000 clones, 9.6% seen once. The sample comprised naive CD4+ T cells from blood. Receptors were obtained from a woman in her late teens or twenties in good health.

The V gene is TRBV6-1, the J gene TRBJ2-7; D is possibly TRBD2 (6 bases). V dropped 6 bases and J dropped 3 bases, with 9 bases sitting between them. The CDR3 runs to 12 residues. Germline V gene sequence: CDR1 MNHNS, CDR2 SASEGT. The DNA for the CDR3 is TGTGCCAGCAGCCAGGAGGGCTACGAGCAGTACTTC. This codes for CASSQEGYEQYF.

This clone was observed a few times. V usage is TRBV9 and J usage is TRBJ2-3; a possible D gene is TRBD2 (7 bases). This CDR3 spans 15 amino acids. In germline, CDR1 is SGDLS, CDR2 YYNGEE. V dropped 3 bases and J dropped 3 bases, with 14 bases sitting between them. CDR3 nucleotide sequence: TGTGCCAGCAGCGCTCGAGGGGGGGGGACAGATACGCAGTATTTT. As protein: CASSARGGGTDTQYF. Using reference TRBV9 and TRBJ2-3 for the parts outside the CDR3, the full variable domain is DSGVTQTPKHLITATGQRVTLRCSPRSGDLSVYWYQQSLDQGLQFLIQYYNGEERAKGNILERFSAQQFPDLHSELNLSSLELGDSALYFCASSARGGGTDTQYFGPGTRLTVL.

This sequence joins TRBV19 and TRBJ2-7; 8 bases line up with TRBD1. This CDR3 spans 15 amino acids. Losses at the gene ends were 5 bases for V and 5 bases for J; bases not matched to a gene: 11. Germline values: CDR1 LNHDA, CDR2 SQIVND (reference sequence). In DNA form, the CDR3 reads TGTGCCAGTAGTCCAGGGGGCCTTAGTGTCCACGAGCAGTACTTC. Translated: CASSPGGLSVHEQYF.

This clone has only a few counts. This chain connects TRBV9 to TRBJ1-1; 8 bases match TRBD1. The J segment lost 5 bases and the V segment lost 4 bases, leaving 7 bases of the junction unmatched. Germline CDR1 SGDLS, CDR2 YYNGEE. The CDR3 is 14 amino acids. Written as DNA, the CDR3 is TGTGCCAGCAGCACGACAGGGGCTTTAACTGAAGCTTTCTTT. It yields the protein CASSTTGALTEAFF.

This chain connects TRBV6-5 to TRBJ2-7; a possible D gene is TRBD2 (5 bases). The V gene lost 11 bases and the J gene lost 2 bases, with 16 bases spanning the gap. Germline-derived CDR1 and CDR2 are MNHEY and SVGAGI. CDR3 length equals 13 residues. In nucleotides, the CDR3 is TGTGCCGTCTCGAGGGCCGGCGCCTACGAGCAGTACTTC. It is translated as CAVSRAGAYEQYF.

This clone has just a few counts. The V and J genes are TRBV5-1 and TRBJ1-1, with TRBD1 as a possible D gene (6 bases). CDR3 length equals 16 residues. Germline V CDR1 and CDR2: SGHRS, YFSETQ. V lost 3 bases to trimming and J lost 1 base, with 16 bases between them. In DNA, the CDR3 is TGCGCCAGCAGCTCCTGGGGGGGCGGAGGGAACACTGAAGCTTTCTTT. This encodes CASSSWGGGGNTEAFF.

V gene TRBV29-1 combines with J gene TRBJ2-5, with 11 bases matching TRBD1. The CDR3 covers 14 residues. Germline V gene sequence: CDR1 SQVTM, CDR2 ANQGSEA. After removal of 6 bases from V and 4 bases from J, the junction contained 7 bases not matched to a gene. The CDR3 protein is CSVPDRGRGETQYF. In DNA form, the CDR3 reads TGCAGCGTACCGGACAGGGGGCGAGGAGAGACCCAGTACTTC.

In its sample, this clone was seen a few times. This sequence joins TRBV25-1 and TRBJ2-3; 7 bases line up with TRBD1. CDR3 size: 14 residues. Germline trimming cut 5 bases from V and 5 bases from J; bases unmatched to any gene: 7. CDR1 is MGHDK, CDR2 SYGVNS, per germline. The CDR3 bases are TGTGCCAGCAGTCAGACAGGGAGAGAAGATACGCAGTATTTT. Protein sequence: CASSQTGREDTQYF.

This clone has more than one count but fewer than ten. The genes are TRBV20-1 and TRBJ2-1, with 8 positions matching TRBD2. This CDR3 contains 11 residues. Unmatched junction bases numbered 4, after V lost 6 bases and J lost 9 bases. CDR1 and CDR2 (germline): DFQATT, SNEGSKA (reference sequence). The CDR3 spells CSARSGSEQFF. In DNA, the CDR3 is TGCAGTGCCCGGAGCGGGAGTGAGCAGTTCTTC.

The chain uses TRBV28 and TRBJ1-1; 9 bases are a match to TRBD1. Germline V lookup: CDR1 MDHEN, CDR2 SYDVKM. The junction had 18 bases not matched to a gene; V was cut back by 5 bases and J by 2 bases. CDR3 length equals 19 residues. Here the CDR3 DNA reads TGTGCCAGCAGTCGGACAGGGGCGCGGAAGCCACCCCGAAACACTGAAGCTTTCTTT. This codes for CASSRTGARKPPRNTEAFF. Full variable domain (missing parts from reference TRBV28 and TRBJ1-1): DVKVTQSSRYLVKRTGEKVFLECVQDMDHENMFWYRQDPGLGLRLIYFSYDVKMKEKGDIPEGYSVSREKKERFSLILESASTNQTSMYLCASSRTGARKPPRNTEAFFGQGTRLTVV.

In its sample, this clone was seen a few times. The chain combines TRBV6-6 with TRBJ2-5, with unresolved D. The J call is in doubt because the DNA end fits TRBJ2-7 better. The CDR3 is 13 amino acids. Germline lookup yields CDR1 MNHNY and CDR2 SVGAGI (reference sequence). CDR3 sequence (DNA): TGTGCCAGCAGGCCGAGATTAGTCTACGAGCAGTACTTC. It yields the protein CASRPRLVYEQYF.

This clone was seen a few times. The V gene is TRBV11-2, the J gene TRBJ1-1, with no clear D. V was trimmed by 5 bases and J by 12 bases, leaving 19 bases between them. This CDR3 region has 13 residues. The germline CDR1 and CDR2 sequences are SGHAT and FQNNGV. The CDR3 sequence is CASSTERTGMTFF. In DNA form, the CDR3 reads TGTGCCAGCAGCACAGAGAGGACGGGAATGACTTTCTTT.

J is TRBJ2-5 and V is TRBV2; D might be TRBD2 (5 bases). Trimming stripped 4 bases from V and 1 base from J, with 13 bases between. The germline V gene has CDR1 SNHLY and CDR2 FYNNEI. This CDR3 has 15 residues. The CDR3, as DNA: TGTGCCAGCAGTGCTGGGAGTGGGGTCCAAGAGACCCAGTACTTC. It is translated as CASSAGSGVQETQYF.

The V and J genes are TRBV9 and TRBJ1-2; D may be TRBD1 (6 bases). Trimming left V 3 bases short and J 4 bases short, with 13 bases between. Germline CDR1 SGDLS, CDR2 YYNGEE. The CDR3 runs to 14 residues. CDR3: CASSGRDIPYGYTF. CDR3 coding DNA: TGTGCCAGCAGCGGCCGGGACATACCCTATGGCTACACCTTC.

The chain joins TRBV7-9 to TRBJ1-6; D ambiguous. Per germline, CDR1 SEHNR and CDR2 FQNEAQ (reference sequence). The CDR3 covers 14 residues. Trimming took off 2 bases at V and 8 bases at J, with 10 bases between the two ends. CDR3 residues: CASSLSFADSPLHF. In DNA form, the CDR3 reads TGTGCCAGCAGCTTATCCTTTGCGGATTCACCCCTCCACTTT.

This chain uses TRBV5-1 with TRBJ2-1, with 9 nucleotides matching TRBD2. The CDR3 covers 16 residues. With 1 base clipped from V and 6 bases from J, the junction kept 8 bases outside the gene matches. In germline, CDR1 is SGHRS, CDR2 YFSETQ. DNA of the CDR3: TGCGCCAGCAGCTTGTTAGGGCGGGGGGGCGGCAATGAGCAGTTCTTC. Translated: CASSLLGRGGGNEQFF. Looking up the rest from reference TRBV5-1 and TRBJ2-1 gives the full variable domain: KAGVTQTPRYLIKTRGQQVTLSCSPISGHRSVSWYQQTPGQGLQFLFEYFSETQRNKGNFPGRFSGRQFSNSRSEMNVSTLELGDSALYLCASSLLGRGGGNEQFFGPGTRLTVL.

This clone was counted only a few times. This chain links TRBV6-6 with TRBJ2-7; D is unclear. This CDR3 region has 13 residues. V was clipped by 4 bases and J by 2 bases, with 9 bases between them. Germline CDR1 MNHNY, CDR2 SVGAGI (reference sequence). In DNA, the CDR3 is TGTGCCAGCAGTTTAGCACGGACCTACGAGCAGTACTTC. This sequence encodes CASSLARTYEQYF.